This T cell receptor (beta chain) was sequenced in a study of T cell responses to AZD1222 COVID-19 vaccine. With 4 bases clipped from V and 9 bases from J, the junction kept 10 bases outside the gene matches. The length of the CDR3 is 15 residues. The germline CDR1 and CDR2 sequences are SQVTM and ANQGSEA. This clone appeared once. Libraries were prepared by immunoSEQ multiplex PCR; TCRdb keeps only in-frame clonotypes and omits some of them. Found here are fewer than 200,000 clones, 92% of them singletons; the top ten hold around 1.7%. The J gene is TRBJ2-1, the V gene TRBV29-1, with 12 bases aligning to TRBD1. The receptor was isolated from an adult in good health. The sequences come from peripheral blood, collected on day 0 of AZD1222 vaccination. The CDR3: CSVGERDRGRGEQFF. CDR3 in DNA: TGCAGCGTTGGGGAGCGGGACAGGGGGCGGGGTGAGCAGTTCTTC.